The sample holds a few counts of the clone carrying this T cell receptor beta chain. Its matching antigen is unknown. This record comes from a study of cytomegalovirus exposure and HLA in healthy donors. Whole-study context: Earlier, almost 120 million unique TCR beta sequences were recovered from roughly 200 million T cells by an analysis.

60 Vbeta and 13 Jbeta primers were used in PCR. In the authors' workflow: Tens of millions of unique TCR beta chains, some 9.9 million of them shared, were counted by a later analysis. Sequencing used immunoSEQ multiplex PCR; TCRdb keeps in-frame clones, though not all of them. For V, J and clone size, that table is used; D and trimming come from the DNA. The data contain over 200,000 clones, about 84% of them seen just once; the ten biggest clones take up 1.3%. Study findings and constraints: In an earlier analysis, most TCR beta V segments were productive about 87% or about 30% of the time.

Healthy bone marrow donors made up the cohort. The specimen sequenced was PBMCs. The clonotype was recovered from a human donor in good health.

For the CDR3, the DNA is TGTGCCAGCAGTGAAACAGGGAACTATGGCTACACCTTC. Its protein is CASSETGNYGYTF. The chain uses TRBV2 and TRBJ1-2, with D possibly being TRBD1 (6 bases). Germline V lookup: CDR1 SNHLY, CDR2 FYNNEI. The CDR3 totals 13 residues. Trimming stripped 2 bases from V and 2 bases from J, with 6 bases between.